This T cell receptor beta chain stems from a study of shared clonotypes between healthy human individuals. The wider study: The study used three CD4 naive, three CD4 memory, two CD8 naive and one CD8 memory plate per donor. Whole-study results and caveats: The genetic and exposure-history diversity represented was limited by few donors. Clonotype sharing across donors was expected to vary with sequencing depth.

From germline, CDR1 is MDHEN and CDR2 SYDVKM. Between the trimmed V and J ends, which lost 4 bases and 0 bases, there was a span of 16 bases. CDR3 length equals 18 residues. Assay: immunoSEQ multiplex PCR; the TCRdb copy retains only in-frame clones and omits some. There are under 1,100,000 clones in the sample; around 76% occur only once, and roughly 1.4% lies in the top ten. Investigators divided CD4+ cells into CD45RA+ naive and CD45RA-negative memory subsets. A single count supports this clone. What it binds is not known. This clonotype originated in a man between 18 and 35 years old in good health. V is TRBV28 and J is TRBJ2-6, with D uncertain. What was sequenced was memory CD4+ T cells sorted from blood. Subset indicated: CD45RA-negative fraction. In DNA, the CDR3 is TGTGCCAGCAGTTCCATTAAAACATCAGTCTCTGGGGCCAACGTCCTGACTTTC. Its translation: CASSSIKTSVSGANVLTF.